This TCR beta chain derives from a study of Tregs in tolerant kidney transplant recipients. Profiled with immunoSEQ multiplex PCR; TCRdb holds only in-frame clones, not every one. Of some 64,000 clones listed, under 98% are singletons. General study points: Some patients' samples used different primers over time, so nucleotide sequences weren't comparable.

As for this clone: Its specificity is not known. The same CDR3 also results from other DNA sequences found in this sample.

The CDR3 has 12 residues. V dropped 2 bases and J dropped 3 bases, with 6 bases sitting between them. Germline loops: CDR1 SGHDT, CDR2 YYEEEE. The genes are TRBV5-6 and TRBJ2-7, with a tentative D call TRBD1 (5 bases). Material: Tregs from blood, obtained before the transplant. This TCR derives from a human donor who received a combined kidney and bone marrow transplant. The CDR3 sequence is CASSLGVYEQYF. CDR3 in DNA: TGTGCCAGCAGCTTAGGGGTCTACGAGCAGTACTTC.